These 15 T cell receptor beta chains were all obtained from the same sample, sequenced in a study of OX40 agonist ivuxolimab in advanced cancers. The library was generated by the immunoSEQ multiplex PCR assay. TCRdb mirrors the immuneACCESS table, restricted to in-frame sequences. Some clones are absent from its copies; in checked studies, under half trace to an unresolved V gene, and the reason for the others is unknown. The sample table lists some 6,100 clones, about 80% of them with a count of one. The ten largest clones capture roughly 24% of the sample. The sample consisted of CD4+ or CD8+ T cells sorted from blood, taken in a trial of the OX40 agonist ivuxolimab. Receptors originate from an adult with an advanced solid tumor such as melanoma, head and neck, liver or kidney cancer.

This clone was observed a handful of times. The rearrangement links TRBV4-3 to TRBJ2-1, with 10 bases matching TRBD1. The CDR3 extends over 14 amino acids. The junction had 3 bases not matched to a gene; V was cut back by 4 bases and J by 6 bases. CDR1 LGHNA and CDR2 YSLEER come from the germline V gene. This CDR3 is CASSLRTGGNEQFF. DNA for the CDR3: TGCGCCAGCAGCCTTCGGACAGGGGGCAATGAGCAGTTCTTC.

The chain combines TRBV9 with TRBJ2-7; TRBD2 agrees at 7 bases. This CDR3 region has 16 residues. The germline CDR1 and CDR2 sequences are SGDLS and YYNGEE. Losses at the gene ends were 2 bases for V and 0 bases for J; bases not matched to a gene: 8. CDR3 in amino acids: CASSVGLAVDSYEQYF. The CDR3 nucleotides are TGTGCCAGCAGCGTTGGGCTAGCGGTAGACTCCTACGAGCAGTACTTC.

The chain employs TRBV28 and TRBJ2-3; D may be TRBD1 or TRBD2 (5 bases each). Trimming took 6 bases from V and 5 from J, leaving 15 bases between them. This CDR3 spans 14 amino acids. Looked up from germline, CDR1 is MDHEN and CDR2 is SYDVKM. Here the CDR3 DNA reads TGTGCCAGCAGGCCCGGTGCAGGGAGAGATACGCAGTATTTT. Protein sequence: CASRPGAGRDTQYF.

This clone was seen once. The chain is built from TRBV2 and TRBJ2-5, with TRBD1 matching over 10 bases. Germline assignment: CDR1 SNHLY and CDR2 FYNNEI. Trimming took 0 bases from V and 6 from J; bases not matched to a gene: 7. This CDR3 contains 16 residues. CDR3 in DNA: TGTGCCAGCAGTGAAGCGCGGGGACAGGGGTTGCAGACCCAGTACTTC. It encodes CASSEARGQGLQTQYF.

The gene calls are TRBV29-1 and TRBJ1-1; TRBD1 matches at 9 bases. CDR1 SQVTM and CDR2 ANQGSEA come from the germline V gene. Unmatched junction bases numbered 9, after V lost 7 bases and J lost 6 bases. The CDR3 totals 13 residues. The CDR3 is CSARTDRGPEAFF. The CDR3 DNA follows: TGCAGCGCCCGGACGGACAGGGGTCCTGAAGCTTTCTTT.

The CDR3 reads CASSMAVEYEQYF. The CDR3 region has the DNA TGTGCCAGTAGTATGGCAGTAGAATACGAGCAGTACTTC. The rearrangement links TRBV19 to TRBJ2-7, with unresolved D. V was clipped by 3 bases and J by 4 bases, with 10 bases between them. The CDR3 sequence is 13 residues long. CDR1 is LNHDA and CDR2 is SQIVND in the germline V gene (reference sequence). The full variable domain, in which reference TRBV19 and TRBJ2-7 provide the parts outside the CDR3, is DGGITQSPKYLFRKEGQNVTLSCEQNLNHDAMYWYRQDPGQGLRLIYYSQIVNDFQKGDIAEGYSVSREKKESFPLTVTSAQKNPTAFYLCASSMAVEYEQYFGPGTRLTVT.

The chain combines TRBV27 with TRBJ2-4, with D tentatively TRBD1 (5 bases). Trimming shortened V by 3 bases and J by 6 bases, and 12 bases separated the two germline ends. CDR3 length equals 14 residues. Germline loops: CDR1 MNHEY, CDR2 SMNVEV (reference sequence). The CDR3 sequence is CASSFSGALNIQYF. CDR3 coding DNA: TGTGCCAGCAGTTTCAGTGGGGCACTAAACATTCAGTACTTC.

The V gene is TRBV5-1, the J gene TRBJ2-7; 10 bases match TRBD1. The V gene end was trimmed by 3 bases and the J gene end by 2 bases; junction bases not matched to a gene: 11. The germline CDR1 and CDR2 sequences are SGHRS and YFSETQ. This CDR3 has 17 amino acids. CDR3 residues: CASSSPVDRGNPYEQYF. In DNA, the CDR3 is TGCGCCAGCAGCTCCCCCGTGGACAGGGGGAATCCCTACGAGCAGTACTTC. The complete variable domain, with remaining parts taken from reference TRBV5-1 and TRBJ2-7, reads KAGVTQTPRYLIKTRGQQVTLSCSPISGHRSVSWYQQTPGQGLQFLFEYFSETQRNKGNFPGRFSGRQFSNSRSEMNVSTLELGDSALYLCASSSPVDRGNPYEQYFGPGTRLTVT.

V and J are TRBV10-3 and TRBJ1-2; D might be TRBD1 (6 bases). Germline V gene sequence: CDR1 ENHRY, CDR2 SYGVKD. Trimming removed 3 bases from V and 10 bases from J, with 15 bases in between. The CDR3 contains 13 residues. The CDR3 loop is CAISDPRTVYYTF. In DNA, the CDR3 is TGTGCCATCAGTGACCCCCGGACAGTTTACTACACCTTC.

The V gene is TRBV9, the J gene TRBJ1-5, with 7 nucleotides matching TRBD1. Per germline, CDR1 SGDLS and CDR2 YYNGEE. The CDR3 length is 16 residues. V shed 4 bases, J shed 6 bases, and the junction held 13 bases outside the gene matches. The DNA of the CDR3 is TGTGCCAGCAGCCGGGGGATTCAGGGGGGAGGTCAGCCCCAGCATTTT. Its translation: CASSRGIQGGGQPQHF.

About this clone itself: One end of the junction does not line up with germline, which may come from a read error. The chain carries TRBV7-7 and TRBJ2-7, with 9 bases that match TRBD2. Germline-derived CDR1 and CDR2 are SSHAT and FNYEAQ (reference sequence). The CDR3 has 15 residues. The CDR3 is CASNISGGNPDEQYF. In DNA, the CDR3 is TGTGCTAGCAACATTAGCGGGGGCAACCCCGACGAGCAGTACTTC.

This clone was found a few times. The chain links TRBV9 to TRBJ1-2; D perhaps matches TRBD1 (5 bases). Trimming took 3 bases from V and 1 from J, leaving 31 bases between them. The CDR3 covers 21 residues. CDR1 and CDR2 (germline): SGDLS, YYNGEE. CDR3 loop: CASSASTGTEHLFTHNYGYTF. CDR3 in DNA: TGTGCCAGCAGCGCTTCCACCGGGACCGAACACCTTTTTACTCATAACTATGGCTACACCTTC. The variable domain in full, with the rest retrieved from reference TRBV9 and TRBJ1-2, is DSGVTQTPKHLITATGQRVTLRCSPRSGDLSVYWYQQSLDQGLQFLIQYYNGEERAKGNILERFSAQQFPDLHSELNLSSLELGDSALYFCASSASTGTEHLFTHNYGYTFGSGTRLTVV.

The sample holds a few counts of this clone. J is TRBJ1-2 and V is TRBV11-2; the D gene is possibly TRBD1 (6 bases). Trimming stripped 1 base from V and 5 bases from J, with 17 bases between. Germline V gene sequence: CDR1 SGHAT, CDR2 FQNNGV. The CDR3 runs 16 residues. In DNA, the CDR3 is TGTGCCAGCAGCTTAGCCGGCAGGGGAAGTTGGTATGGCTACACCTTC. Translating gives CASSLAGRGSWYGYTF. Drawing the rest from reference TRBV11-2 and TRBJ1-2, the complete variable domain is EAGVAQSPRYKIIEKRQSVAFWCNPISGHATLYWYQQILGQGPKLLIQFQNNGVVDDSQLPKDRFSAERLKGVDSTLKIQPAKLEDSAVYLCASSLAGRGSWYGYTFGSGTRLTVV.

The chain is built from TRBV7-2 and TRBJ2-5, with D maybe TRBD2 (7 bases). Trimming removed 5 bases at V and 4 bases at J, with 17 bases between. Per the germline V gene, CDR1 is SGHTA and CDR2 is FQGNSA. CDR3 length: 15 residues. The CDR3 sequence: CASSPGGRTGETQYF. The CDR3 bases are TGTGCCAGCAGCCCGGGGGGCCGCACCGGAGAGACCCAGTACTTC. The variable domain in full, with the rest retrieved from reference TRBV7-2 and TRBJ2-5, is GAGVSQSPSNKVTEKGKDVELRCDPISGHTALYWYRQSLGQGLEFLIYFQGNSAPDKSGLPSDRFSAERTGGSVSTLTIQRTQQEDSAVYLCASSPGGRTGETQYFGPGTRLLVL.

The genes are TRBV6-5 and TRBJ1-5, with D possibly TRBD1 on 6 matching bases. The CDR3 sequence is 14 residues long. Germline lookup yields CDR1 MNHEY and CDR2 SVGAGI. Trimming left V 5 bases short and J 3 bases short, with 11 bases between. The CDR3 here is CASSETGPNQPQHF. As DNA, the CDR3 is TGTGCCAGCAGTGAGACAGGCCCCAATCAGCCCCAGCATTTT.